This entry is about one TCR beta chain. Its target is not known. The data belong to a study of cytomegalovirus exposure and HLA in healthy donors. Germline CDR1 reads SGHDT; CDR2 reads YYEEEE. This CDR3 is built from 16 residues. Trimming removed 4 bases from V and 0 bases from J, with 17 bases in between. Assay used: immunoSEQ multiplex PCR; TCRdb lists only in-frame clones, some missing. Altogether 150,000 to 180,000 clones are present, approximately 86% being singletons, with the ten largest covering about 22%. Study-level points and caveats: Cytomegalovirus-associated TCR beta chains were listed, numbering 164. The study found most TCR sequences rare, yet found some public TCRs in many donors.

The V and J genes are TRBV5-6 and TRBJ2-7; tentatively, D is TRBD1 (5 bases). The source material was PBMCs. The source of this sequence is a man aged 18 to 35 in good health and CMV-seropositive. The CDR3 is CASSGLLTVDSYEQYF. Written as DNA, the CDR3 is TGTGCCAGCAGCGGTCTCTTGACAGTGGACTCCTACGAGCAGTACTTC.